This T cell receptor (beta chain) was captured by sequencing in a study of cytomegalovirus exposure and HLA in healthy donors. Germline CDR1 is MGHRA and CDR2 is YSYEKL. The V and J ends lost 1 base and 4 bases, in that order; junction bases with no gene match: 5. CDR3 length equals 15 residues. Vbeta (60) and Jbeta (13) primers were used in the PCR. Produced via immunoSEQ multiplex PCR; TCRdb's table is partial and in-frame only. The sample lists 95,000 to 150,000 clones, approximately 72% occurring once. The V gene is TRBV4-1, the J gene TRBJ1-2; TRBD1 matches at 8 bases. Sequences were obtained from PBMCs. The receptor was isolated from a woman aged 40 to 55 in good health and CMV-seropositive. The chain's CDR3 is CASSQVRTGTYGYTF. As DNA, the CDR3 is TGCGCCAGCAGCCAAGTTAGGACAGGGACCTATGGCTACACCTTC.